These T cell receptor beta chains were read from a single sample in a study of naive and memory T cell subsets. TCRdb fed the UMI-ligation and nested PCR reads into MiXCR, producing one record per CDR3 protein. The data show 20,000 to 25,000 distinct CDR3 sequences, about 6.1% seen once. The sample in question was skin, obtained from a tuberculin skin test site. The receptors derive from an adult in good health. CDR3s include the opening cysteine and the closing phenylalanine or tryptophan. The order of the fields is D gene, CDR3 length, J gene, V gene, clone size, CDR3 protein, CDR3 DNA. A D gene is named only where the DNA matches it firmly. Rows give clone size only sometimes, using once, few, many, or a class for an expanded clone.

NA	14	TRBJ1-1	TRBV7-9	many	CASSPRDSKWSAFF	TGTGCCAGCAGCCCCCGGGACTCCAAATGGTCAGCTTTCTTT
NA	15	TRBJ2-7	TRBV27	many	CASSLEAGRIYEQYF	TGTGCCAGCAGTTTAGAGGCGGGAAGGATCTACGAGCAGTACTTC
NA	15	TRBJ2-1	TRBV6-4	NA	CASSPGRGSYNEQFF	TGTGCCAGCAGCCCAGGACGGGGCTCCTACAATGAGCAGTTCTTC
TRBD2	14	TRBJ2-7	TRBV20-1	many	CSASFPGGPVEQYF	TGCAGTGCTAGTTTTCCGGGAGGGCCGGTCGAGCAGTACTTC
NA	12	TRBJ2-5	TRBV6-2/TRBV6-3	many	CASSPADETQYF	TGTGCCAGCAGTCCAGCGGATGAGACCCAGTACTTC
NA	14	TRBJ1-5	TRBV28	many	CASSLIGGRQPQHF	TGTGCCAGCAGTTTAATCGGGGGACGGCAGCCCCAGCATTTT
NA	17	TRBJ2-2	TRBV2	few	CAILVVLGQSNTGELFF	TGTGCCATCCTGGTCGTGTTGGGGCAGTCGAACACCGGGGAGCTGTTTTTT
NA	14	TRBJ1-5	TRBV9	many	CASSVDGSNQPQHF	TGTGCCAGCAGCGTTGACGGTAGCAATCAGCCCCAGCATTTT
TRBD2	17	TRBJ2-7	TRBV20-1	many	CSANQRGLAGGSYEQYF	TGCAGTGCTAACCAACGGGGACTAGCGGGAGGGTCCTACGAGCAGTACTTC
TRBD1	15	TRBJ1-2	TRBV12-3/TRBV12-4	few	CASSPQTGGPYGYTF	TGTGCCAGCAGTCCACAGACAGGGGGGCCCTATGGCTACACCTTC
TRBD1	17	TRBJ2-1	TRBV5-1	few	CASSYYPPGQGMNEQFF	TGCGCCAGCAGCTACTACCCCCCGGGACAGGGAATGAATGAGCAGTTCTTC
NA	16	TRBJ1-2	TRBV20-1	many	CSARVVGQMEFYGYTF	TGCAGTGCTAGAGTTGTGGGGCAGATGGAATTCTATGGCTACACCTTC
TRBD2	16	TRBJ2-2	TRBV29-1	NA	CSVVLAGLRYTGELFF	TGCAGCGTTGTTTTAGCGGGTTTACGATACACCGGGGAGCTGTTTTTT
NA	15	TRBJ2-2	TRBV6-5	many	CASSYLKVHTGELFF	TGTGCCAGCAGTTACCTCAAGGTTCACACCGGGGAGCTGTTTTTT
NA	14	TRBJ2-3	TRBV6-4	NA	CASSVAGTTDTQYF	TGTGCCAGCAGTGTGGCGGGTACTACAGATACGCAGTATTTT
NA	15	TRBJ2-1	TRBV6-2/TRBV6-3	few	CASSLLLNSYNEQFF	TGTGCCAGCTCCCTCCTCCTGAACTCCTACAATGAGCAGTTCTTC
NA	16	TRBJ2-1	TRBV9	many	CASSVPSLAVYNEQFF	TGTGCCAGCAGCGTACCATCACTAGCAGTCTACAATGAGCAGTTCTTC
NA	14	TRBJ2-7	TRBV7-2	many	CASSSYVSPYEQYF	TGTGCCAGCAGCTCCTACGTCTCCCCCTACGAGCAGTACTTC
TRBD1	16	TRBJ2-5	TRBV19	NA	CASSLAGTGAGETQYF	TGTGCCAGTAGTCTAGCCGGGACAGGGGCCGGGGAGACCCAGTACTTC
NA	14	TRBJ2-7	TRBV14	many	CASSQDFPLHEQYF	TGTGCCAGCAGCCAAGATTTCCCGTTACACGAGCAGTACTTC
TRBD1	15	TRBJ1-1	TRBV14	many	CASSHLQGMDTEAFF	TGTGCCAGCAGCCATTTACAGGGGATGGACACTGAAGCTTTCTTT
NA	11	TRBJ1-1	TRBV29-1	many	CSVGDGAGAFF	TGCAGCGTGGGGGACGGGGCGGGAGCTTTCTTT
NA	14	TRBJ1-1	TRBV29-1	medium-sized	CSVEPPARNTEAFF	TGCAGCGTTGAACCCCCAGCGCGGAACACTGAAGCTTTCTTT
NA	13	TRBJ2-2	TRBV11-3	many	CASSSLNTGELFF	TGTGCCAGCAGCTCCCTGAACACCGGGGAGCTGTTTTTT
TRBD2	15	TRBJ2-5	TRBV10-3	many	CAISSGLAGEETQYF	TGTGCCATCAGCTCGGGACTAGCGGGAGAAGAGACCCAGTACTTC
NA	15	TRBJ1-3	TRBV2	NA	CASRAGTNSGNTIYF	TGTGCCAGCAGGGCCGGGACAAACTCTGGAAACACCATATATTTT
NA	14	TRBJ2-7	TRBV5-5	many	CASTLGTNGDEQYF	TGTGCCAGCACCCTCGGCACGAATGGGGACGAGCAGTACTTC
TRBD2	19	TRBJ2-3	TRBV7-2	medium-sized	CASSLRGTDRDYLRDTQYF	TGTGCCAGCAGCTTACGTGGAACGGACCGGGACTACCTCCGTGATACGCAGTATTTT
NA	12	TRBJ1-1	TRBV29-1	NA	CSVNGRTTEAFF	TGCAGCGTTAACGGGCGAACCACTGAAGCTTTCTTT
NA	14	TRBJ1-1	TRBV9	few	CASSVGGGGLEAFF	TGTGCCAGCAGCGTAGGGGGGGGGGGACTTGAAGCTTTCTTT
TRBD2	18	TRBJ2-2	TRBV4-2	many	CASSQGGGGPSGTGELFF	TGTGCCAGCAGCCAAGGGGGGGGTGGCCCCTCCGGAACCGGGGAGCTGTTTTTT
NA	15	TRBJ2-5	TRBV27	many	CASSLSWRGPETQYF	TGTGCCAGCAGTTTATCGTGGCGGGGACCAGAGACCCAGTACTTC
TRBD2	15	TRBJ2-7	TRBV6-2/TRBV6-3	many	CASSPRTSISYEQYF	TGTGCCAGCAGTCCTCGGACTAGTATCTCCTACGAGCAGTACTTC
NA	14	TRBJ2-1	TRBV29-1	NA	CSVVRTENYNEQFF	TGCAGCGTTGTAAGGACGGAAAATTACAATGAGCAGTTCTTC
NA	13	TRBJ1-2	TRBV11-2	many	CASSSTGPYGYTF	TGTGCCAGCAGCTCCACAGGGCCCTATGGCTACACCTTC
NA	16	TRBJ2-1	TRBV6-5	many	CASSYALGVGDNEQFF	TGTGCCAGCAGTTACGCCCTCGGGGTGGGGGACAATGAGCAGTTCTTC